This is a list of T cell receptor beta chains from one sample in a study of radiotherapy plus CTLA-4 blockade in lung cancer. Produced via immunoSEQ multiplex PCR; TCRdb's table is partial and in-frame only. The sample lists about 77,000 clones; 70% to 80% were seen once. The starting material was peripheral blood, obtained from a patient treated with radiotherapy plus ipilimumab. All receptors derive from a human donor with non-small cell lung cancer whose response to radiotherapy plus ipilimumab could not be evaluated. Each CDR3 is given with its conserved first and last residue. Fields, in order: clone size, V gene, J gene, D gene, CDR3 protein, CDR3 DNA. D genes are given only for firm matches. Some rows have no size entry. The others give once, few or many, or a class for an expanded clone.

size: few; V: TRBV21-1; J: TRBJ2-3; D: -; CDR3: CASSKDRRLAGGPF; DNA: TGTGCCAGCAGCAAAGATCGGCGACTAGCGGGGGGGCCTTTT
size: once; V: TRBV5-6; J: TRBJ2-7; D: -; CDR3: CASSQLAYGSSYEQYF; DNA: TGTGCCAGCAGCCAACTGGCATACGGGAGCTCCTACGAGCAGTACTTC
size: -; V: TRBV9; J: TRBJ1-1; D: -; CDR3: CASSGVRGTEAFF; DNA: TGTGCCAGCAGCGGGGTCAGGGGCACTGAAGCTTTCTTT
size: once; V: TRBV5-1; J: TRBJ1-2; D: TRBD1; CDR3: CASSRDRNYGYTF; DNA: TGCGCCAGCAGCCGGGACAGAAACTATGGCTACACCTTC
size: -; V: TRBV4-3; J: TRBJ2-7; D: TRBD1; CDR3: CASKPTTGVKSYEQYF; DNA: TGCGCCAGCAAACCGACTACAGGGGTAAAGTCCTACGAGCAGTACTTC
size: -; V: TRBV10-2; J: TRBJ1-6; D: TRBD1; CDR3: CASNPGTGESPLHF; DNA: TGCGCCAGCAACCCCGGGACAGGGGAGTCACCCCTCCACTTT
size: -; V: TRBV2; J: TRBJ1-2; D: -; CDR3: CASSGGPGGRYGYTF; DNA: TGTGCCAGCAGTGGCGGGCCCGGGGGGAGGTATGGCTACACCTTC
size: -; V: TRBV5-1; J: TRBJ2-7; D: TRBD1; CDR3: CASSHGTGSSSYEQYF; DNA: TGCGCCAGCAGCCACGGGACAGGGAGTAGCTCCTACGAGCAGTACTTC
size: -; V: TRBV7-2; J: TRBJ2-7; D: -; CDR3: CASSLDRDTYEQYF; DNA: TGTGCCAGCAGCTTAGACAGGGACACCTACGAGCAGTACTTC
size: once; V: TRBV7-9; J: TRBJ1-2; D: -; CDR3: CASIPTGGHGYGYTF; DNA: TGTGCCAGCATCCCCACCGGGGGGCATGGGTATGGCTACACCTTC
size: -; V: TRBV11-3; J: TRBJ2-3; D: -; CDR3: CASSLAETDTQYF; DNA: TGTGCCAGCAGCTTAGCGGAGACAGATACGCAGTATTTT
size: -; V: TRBV5-4; J: TRBJ2-7; D: TRBD2; CDR3: CASSGPTGGPSEEQYF; DNA: TGTGCCAGCAGCGGACCTACGGGGGGTCCTAGTGAGGAGCAGTACTTC
size: few; V: TRBV5-1; J: TRBJ1-2; D: TRBD1; CDR3: CASSFSGGTNYGYTF; DNA: TGCGCCAGCAGCTTTTCAGGGGGTACTAACTATGGCTACACCTTC
size: -; V: TRBV19; J: TRBJ1-2; D: -; CDR3: CASSMRSEYGYTF; DNA: TGTGCCAGTAGTATGAGGTCTGAATATGGCTACACCTTC
size: -; V: TRBV19; J: TRBJ1-1; D: -; CDR3: CARPRVHF; DNA: TGTGCCAGGCCCCGCGTCCACTTT
size: -; V: TRBV5-4; J: TRBJ2-7; D: TRBD1; CDR3: CASSLVRQGALYEQYF; DNA: TGTGCCAGCAGCTTGGTCCGACAGGGGGCGTTATACGAGCAGTACTTC
size: -; V: TRBV11-3; J: TRBJ1-1; D: TRBD1; CDR3: CASSPGQWGMRNTEAFF; DNA: TGTGCCAGCAGCCCGGGACAGTGGGGGATGCGGAACACTGAAGCTTTCTTT
size: -; V: TRBV7-3; J: TRBJ2-2; D: -; CDR3: CASRQGGNTGELFF; DNA: TGTGCCAGCAGACAGGGTGGGAACACCGGGGAGCTGTTTTTT
size: -; V: TRBV28; J: TRBJ1-2; D: TRBD1; CDR3: CASSYGTGAEGYTF; DNA: TGTGCCAGCAGCTATGGGACAGGGGCGGAGGGCTACACCTTC
size: few; V: TRBV5-1; J: TRBJ1-1; D: -; CDR3: CASYEVGTEAFF; DNA: TGCGCCAGCTACGAGGTGGGCACTGAAGCTTTCTTT
size: few; V: TRBV2; J: TRBJ1-1; D: -; CDR3: CASSGYTENEAFF; DNA: TGTGCCAGCAGTGGATATACAGAGAATGAAGCTTTCTTT
size: -; V: TRBV4-1; J: TRBJ1-6; D: -; CDR3: CASSQDVGPGARGSPLHF; DNA: TGCGCCAGCAGCCAAGACGTCGGGCCAGGGGCCCGTGGGTCACCCCTCCACTTT
size: -; V: TRBV27; J: TRBJ2-7; D: TRBD2; CDR3: CASWGGSYEQYF; DNA: TGTGCCAGCTGGGGGGGCTCCTACGAGCAGTACTTC
size: -; V: TRBV19; J: TRBJ2-7; D: TRBD1; CDR3: CASSRQGLTPYYEQYF; DNA: TGTGCCAGTAGTCGACAGGGTTTAACCCCGTACTACGAGCAGTACTTC
size: -; V: TRBV6-5; J: TRBJ2-7; D: TRBD1; CDR3: CASNKQGVYEQYF; DNA: TGTGCCAGCAATAAACAGGGGGTCTACGAGCAGTACTTC
size: -; V: TRBV7-9; J: TRBJ1-1; D: -; CDR3: CASSLPKSEAFF; DNA: TGTGCCAGCAGCTTACCAAAATCTGAAGCTTTCTTT
size: -; V: TRBV4-1; J: TRBJ1-3; D: -; CDR3: CASSPRGAGNTIYF; DNA: TGCGCCAGCAGCCCCCGGGGGGCTGGAAACACCATATATTTT
size: once; V: TRBV13; J: TRBJ1-1; D: -; CDR3: CASSEQVYTEAFF; DNA: TGTGCCAGCAGCGAACAGGTTTACACTGAAGCTTTCTTT
size: -; V: TRBV19; J: TRBJ2-3; D: -; CDR3: CASSLSGDTQYF; DNA: TGTGCCAGTAGCCTCTCGGGGGATACGCAGTATTTT
size: few; V: TRBV28; J: TRBJ1-2; D: TRBD1; CDR3: CAGSTTGGDYGYTF; DNA: TGTGCCGGCTCAACGACAGGGGGTGACTATGGCTACACCTTC
size: -; V: TRBV6-6; J: TRBJ1-1; D: -; CDR3: CASSYAENTEAFF; DNA: TGTGCCAGCAGTTACGCAGAGAACACTGAAGCTTTCTTT
size: -; V: TRBV18; J: TRBJ1-1; D: -; CDR3: CASSLDPSGAEAFF; DNA: TGTGCCAGCTCCCTAGACCCCTCCGGCGCTGAAGCTTTCTTT
size: -; V: TRBV5-1; J: TRBJ2-3; D: -; CDR3: CASSLGFGDFGADTQYF; DNA: TGCGCCAGCAGCTTGGGATTCGGAGACTTTGGCGCAGATACGCAGTATTTT
size: -; V: TRBV10-3; J: TRBJ1-1; D: TRBD1; CDR3: CAISESPQARTGPLFEDTEAFF; DNA: TGTGCCATCAGTGAGTCGCCGCAGGCCCGGACAGGTCCCCTCTTCGAGGACACTGAAGCTTTCTTT
size: -; V: TRBV5-4; J: TRBJ2-5; D: TRBD2; CDR3: CASSTAGTSGETQYF; DNA: TGTGCCAGCAGTACCGCCGGGACTAGCGGAGAGACCCAGTACTTC
size: few; V: TRBV19; J: TRBJ1-3; D: TRBD1; CDR3: CASSALTGDERNTIYF; DNA: TGTGCCAGTAGTGCCTTAACAGGGGACGAAAGAAACACCATATATTTT
size: -; V: TRBV27; J: TRBJ2-1; D: -; CDR3: CASSLLGKNNEQFF; DNA: TGTGCCAGCAGTTTATTGGGCAAGAACAATGAGCAGTTCTTC
size: -; V: TRBV11-1; J: TRBJ2-3; D: -; CDR3: CASSFRVGGTDTQYF; DNA: TGTGCCAGCAGCTTCCGGGTTGGCGGAACAGATACGCAGTATTTT
size: -; V: TRBV5-1; J: TRBJ2-7; D: TRBD1; CDR3: CASSLALGGKNEQYF; DNA: TGCGCCAGCAGCTTGGCCCTAGGGGGCAAAAACGAGCAGTACTTC
size: -; V: TRBV10-3; J: TRBJ2-7; D: TRBD2; CDR3: CAISEVGTSHYEQYF; DNA: TGTGCCATCAGTGAAGTGGGGACTAGTCATTACGAGCAGTACTTC
size: -; V: TRBV7-9; J: TRBJ2-5; D: -; CDR3: CASSLDRWQETQYF; DNA: TGTGCCAGCAGCTTAGACAGGTGGCAAGAGACCCAGTACTTC
size: -; V: TRBV5-1; J: TRBJ2-7; D: TRBD1; CDR3: CASSLSWGTGFEQYF; DNA: TGCGCCAGCAGCCTATCCTGGGGGACAGGGTTCGAGCAGTACTTC
size: -; V: TRBV30; J: TRBJ2-4; D: TRBD2; CDR3: CAWSARRGGSLAKNIQYF; DNA: TGTGCCTGGAGTGCCAGGCGGGGGGGCTCCTTAGCCAAAAACATTCAGTACTTC
size: -; V: TRBV19; J: TRBJ2-1; D: TRBD2; CDR3: CASSTTRQTSGIREQFF; DNA: TGTGCCAGTAGTACTACTCGACAGACTAGCGGGATAAGGGAGCAGTTCTTC
size: -; V: TRBV7-3; J: TRBJ1-2; D: TRBD1; CDR3: CASSLVPGGNYGYTF; DNA: TGTGCCAGCAGCTTAGTGCCAGGGGGCAACTATGGCTACACCTTC
size: -; V: TRBV7-3; J: TRBJ2-1; D: TRBD2; CDR3: CASSTGLAPSSYNEQFF; DNA: TGTGCCAGCAGCACCGGACTAGCTCCGAGCTCCTACAATGAGCAGTTCTTC
size: -; V: TRBV9; J: TRBJ1-2; D: TRBD1; CDR3: CASSRQTGSNYGYTF; DNA: TGTGCCAGCAGCCGTCAGACAGGGTCAAACTATGGCTACACCTTC
size: once; V: TRBV19; J: TRBJ1-2; D: TRBD1; CDR3: CASRRGAGQGHGYTF; DNA: TGTGCCAGTAGGCGAGGCGCGGGACAGGGGCATGGCTACACCTTC
size: -; V: TRBV19; J: TRBJ2-3; D: -; CDR3: CASSMGSAGTDTQYF; DNA: TGTGCCAGTAGTATGGGTAGCGCCGGCACAGATACGCAGTATTTT
size: -; V: TRBV12-5; J: TRBJ1-3; D: TRBD1; CDR3: CASGLVTGTGGYGNTIYF; DNA: TGTGCTAGTGGTTTGGTTACCGGGACAGGGGGATACGGAAACACCATATATTTT
size: few; V: TRBV11-3; J: TRBJ2-5; D: -; CDR3: CASSLDPGFGISETQYF; DNA: TGTGCCAGCAGCTTAGATCCCGGGTTCGGTATATCGGAGACCCAGTACTTC
size: -; V: TRBV10-3; J: TRBJ2-7; D: -; CDR3: CAISESPYEQYF; DNA: TGTGCCATCAGTGAGTCTCCTTACGAGCAGTACTTC
size: -; V: TRBV19; J: TRBJ1-5; D: -; CDR3: CATKLSGQNSNQPQHF; DNA: TGTGCCACCAAATTATCGGGACAAAATAGCAATCAGCCCCAGCATTTT
size: -; V: TRBV2; J: TRBJ1-2; D: -; CDR3: CASSEGTEGRYTF; DNA: TGTGCCAGCAGTGAAGGGACGGAGGGACGCTACACCTTC